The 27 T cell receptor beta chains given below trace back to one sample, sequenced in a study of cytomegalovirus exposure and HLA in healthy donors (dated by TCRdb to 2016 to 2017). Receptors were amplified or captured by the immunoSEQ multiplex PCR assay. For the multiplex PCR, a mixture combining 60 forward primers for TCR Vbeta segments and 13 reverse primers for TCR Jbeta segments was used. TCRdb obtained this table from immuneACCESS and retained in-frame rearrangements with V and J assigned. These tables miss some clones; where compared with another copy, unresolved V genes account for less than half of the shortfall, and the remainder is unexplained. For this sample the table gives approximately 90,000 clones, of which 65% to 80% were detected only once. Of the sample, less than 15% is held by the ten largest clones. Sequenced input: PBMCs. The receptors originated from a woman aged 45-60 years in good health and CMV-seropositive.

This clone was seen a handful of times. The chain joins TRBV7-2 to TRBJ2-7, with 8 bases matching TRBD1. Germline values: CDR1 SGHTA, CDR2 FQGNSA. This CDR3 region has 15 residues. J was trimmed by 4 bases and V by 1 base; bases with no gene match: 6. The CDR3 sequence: CASSLGQGFVYEQYF. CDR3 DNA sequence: TGTGCCAGCAGCTTAGGACAGGGGTTCGTTTACGAGCAGTACTTC.

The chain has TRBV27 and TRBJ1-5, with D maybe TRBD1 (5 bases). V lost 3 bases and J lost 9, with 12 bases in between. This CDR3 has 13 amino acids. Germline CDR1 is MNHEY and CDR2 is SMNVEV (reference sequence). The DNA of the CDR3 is TGTGCCAGCAGTTTCAGGGAGGAGAGGCCCCAGCATTTT. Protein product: CASSFREERPQHF.

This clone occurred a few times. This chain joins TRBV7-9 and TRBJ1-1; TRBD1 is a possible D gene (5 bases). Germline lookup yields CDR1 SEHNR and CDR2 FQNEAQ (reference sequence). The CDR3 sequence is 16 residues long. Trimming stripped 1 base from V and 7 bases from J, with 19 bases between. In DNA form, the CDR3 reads TGTGCCAGCAGCTTAGGGCGGGGGTGGGTGGGCAGTGAAGCTTTCTTT. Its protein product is CASSLGRGWVGSEAFF.

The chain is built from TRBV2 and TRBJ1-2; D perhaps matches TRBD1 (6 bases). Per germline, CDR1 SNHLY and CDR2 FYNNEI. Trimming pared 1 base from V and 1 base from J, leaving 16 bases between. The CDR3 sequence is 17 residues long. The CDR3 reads CASSEGTDTTFNYGYTF. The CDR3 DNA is TGTGCCAGCAGTGAAGGGACAGACACTACTTTTAACTATGGCTACACCTTC.

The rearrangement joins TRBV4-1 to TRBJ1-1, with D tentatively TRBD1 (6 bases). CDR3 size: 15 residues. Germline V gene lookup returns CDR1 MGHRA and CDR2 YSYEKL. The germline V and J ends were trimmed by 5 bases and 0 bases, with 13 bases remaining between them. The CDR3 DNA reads TGCGCCAGCAGCTCAACCACAGGGTTGAACACTGAAGCTTTCTTT. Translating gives CASSSTTGLNTEAFF.

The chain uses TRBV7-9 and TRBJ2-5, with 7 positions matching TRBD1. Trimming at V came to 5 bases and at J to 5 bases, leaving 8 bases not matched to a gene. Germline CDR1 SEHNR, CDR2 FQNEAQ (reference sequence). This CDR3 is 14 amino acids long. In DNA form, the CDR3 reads TGTGCCAGCAGCCTCGTTGGGACAGCGGAGACCCAGTACTTC. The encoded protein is CASSLVGTAETQYF.

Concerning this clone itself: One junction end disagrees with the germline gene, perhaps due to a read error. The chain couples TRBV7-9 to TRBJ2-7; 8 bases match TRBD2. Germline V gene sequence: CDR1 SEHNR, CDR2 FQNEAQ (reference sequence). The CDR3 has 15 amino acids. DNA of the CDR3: TGTTCCAGCAGCCTTAGCGGGGCACCACCCTACGAGCAGTACTTC. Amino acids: CSSSLSGAPPYEQYF.

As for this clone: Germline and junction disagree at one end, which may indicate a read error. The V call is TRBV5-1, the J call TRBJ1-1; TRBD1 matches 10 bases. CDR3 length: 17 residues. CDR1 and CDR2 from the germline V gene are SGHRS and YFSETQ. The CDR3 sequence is CASGLGVGQGLNTEAFF. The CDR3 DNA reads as TGCGCCAGCGGCTTGGGGGTGGGACAGGGGTTGAACACTGAAGCTTTCTTT.

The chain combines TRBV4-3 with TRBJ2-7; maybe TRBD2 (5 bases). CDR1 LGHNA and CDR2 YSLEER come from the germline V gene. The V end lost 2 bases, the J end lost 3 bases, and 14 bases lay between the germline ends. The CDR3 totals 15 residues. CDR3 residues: CASSQSMGSLYEQYF. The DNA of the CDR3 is TGCGCCAGCAGCCAATCGATGGGGAGTCTCTACGAGCAGTACTTC.

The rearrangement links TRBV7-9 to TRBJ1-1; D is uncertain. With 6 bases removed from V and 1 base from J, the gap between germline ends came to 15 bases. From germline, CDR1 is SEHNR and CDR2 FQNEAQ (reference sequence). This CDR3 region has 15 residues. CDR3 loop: CASRSTGSENTEAFF. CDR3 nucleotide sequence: TGTGCCAGCAGATCAACCGGGTCCGAGAACACTGAAGCTTTCTTT.

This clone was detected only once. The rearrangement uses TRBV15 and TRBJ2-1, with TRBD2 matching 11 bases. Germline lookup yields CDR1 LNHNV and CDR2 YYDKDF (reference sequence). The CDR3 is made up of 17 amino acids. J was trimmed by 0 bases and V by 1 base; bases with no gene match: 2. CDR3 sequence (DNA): TGTGCCACCAGCAGAGTAGCGGGAGGGAGCTCCTACAATGAGCAGTTCTTC. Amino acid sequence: CATSRVAGGSSYNEQFF. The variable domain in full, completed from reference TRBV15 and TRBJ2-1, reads DAMVIQNPRYQVTQFGKPVTLSCSQTLNHNVMYWYQQKSSQAPKLLFHYYDKDFNNEADTPDNFQSRRPNTSFCFLDIRSPGLGDTAMYLCATSRVAGGSSYNEQFFGPGTRLTVL.

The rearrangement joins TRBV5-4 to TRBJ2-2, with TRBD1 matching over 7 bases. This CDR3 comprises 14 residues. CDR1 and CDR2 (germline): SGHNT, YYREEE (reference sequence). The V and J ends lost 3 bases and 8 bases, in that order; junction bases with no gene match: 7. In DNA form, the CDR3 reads TGTGCCAGCAGCTCTCCAGGGGGTCTGGGGGAGCTGTTTTTT. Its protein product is CASSSPGGLGELFF. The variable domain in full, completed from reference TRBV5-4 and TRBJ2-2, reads ETGVTQSPTHLIKTRGQQVTLRCSSQSGHNTVSWYQQALGQGPQFIFQYYREEENGRGNFPPRFSGLQFPNYSSELNVNALELDDSALYLCASSSPGGLGELFFGEGSRLTVL.

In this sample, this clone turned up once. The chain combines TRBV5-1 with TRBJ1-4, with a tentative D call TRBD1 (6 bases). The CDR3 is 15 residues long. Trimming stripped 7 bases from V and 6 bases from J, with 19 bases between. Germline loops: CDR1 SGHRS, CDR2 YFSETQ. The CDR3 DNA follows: TGCGCCAGCCGACCTGACGGGTCAGGGGATGAAAAACTGTTTTTT. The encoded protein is CASRPDGSGDEKLFF.

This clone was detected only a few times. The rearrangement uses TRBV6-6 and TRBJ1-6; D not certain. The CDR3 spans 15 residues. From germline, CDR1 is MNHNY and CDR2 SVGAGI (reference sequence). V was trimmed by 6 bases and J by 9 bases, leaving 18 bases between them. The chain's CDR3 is CASSLERRTGSPLHF. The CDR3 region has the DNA TGTGCCAGCAGCTTAGAAAGAAGAACGGGTTCACCCCTCCACTTT.

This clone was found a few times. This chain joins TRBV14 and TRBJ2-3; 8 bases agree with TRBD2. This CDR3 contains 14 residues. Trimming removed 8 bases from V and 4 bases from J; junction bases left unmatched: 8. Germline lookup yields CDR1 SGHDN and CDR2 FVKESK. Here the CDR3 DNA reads TGTGCCAGCGGGACTAGTATCTTGGCAGATACGCAGTATTTT. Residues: CASGTSILADTQYF.

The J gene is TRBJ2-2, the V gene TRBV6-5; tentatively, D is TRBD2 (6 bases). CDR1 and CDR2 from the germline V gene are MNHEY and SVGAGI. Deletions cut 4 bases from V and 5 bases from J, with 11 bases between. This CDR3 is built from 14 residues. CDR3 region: CASSWQAGTGELFF. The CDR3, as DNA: TGTGCCAGCAGTTGGCAGGCGGGAACCGGGGAGCTGTTTTTT.

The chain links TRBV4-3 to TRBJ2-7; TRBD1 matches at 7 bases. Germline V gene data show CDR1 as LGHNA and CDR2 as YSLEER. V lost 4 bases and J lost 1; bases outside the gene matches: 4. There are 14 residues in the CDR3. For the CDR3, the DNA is TGCGCCAGCAGCCCGAGGACAGGATCCTACGAGCAGTACTTC. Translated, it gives CASSPRTGSYEQYF.

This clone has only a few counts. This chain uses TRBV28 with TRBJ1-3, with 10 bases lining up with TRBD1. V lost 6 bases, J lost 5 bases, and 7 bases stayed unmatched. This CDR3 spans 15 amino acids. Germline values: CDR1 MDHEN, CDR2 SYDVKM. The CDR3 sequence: CASSQRQGARNTIYF. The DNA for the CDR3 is TGTGCCAGCAGCCAGAGACAGGGGGCGAGAAACACCATATATTTT.

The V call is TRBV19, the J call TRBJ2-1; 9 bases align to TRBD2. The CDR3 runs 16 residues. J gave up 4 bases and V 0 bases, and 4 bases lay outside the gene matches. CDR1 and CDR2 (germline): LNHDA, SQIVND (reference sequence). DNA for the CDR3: TGTGCCAGTAGTATAGATCTAGCGGGACGGTACAATGAGCAGTTCTTC. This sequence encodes CASSIDLAGRYNEQFF.

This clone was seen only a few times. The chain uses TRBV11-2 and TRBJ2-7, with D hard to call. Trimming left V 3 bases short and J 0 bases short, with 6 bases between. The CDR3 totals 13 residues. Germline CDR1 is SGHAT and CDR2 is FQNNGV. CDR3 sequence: CASSFVSSYEQYF. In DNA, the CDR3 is TGTGCCAGCAGCTTCGTTAGCTCCTACGAGCAGTACTTC. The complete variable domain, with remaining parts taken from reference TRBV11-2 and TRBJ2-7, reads EAGVAQSPRYKIIEKRQSVAFWCNPISGHATLYWYQQILGQGPKLLIQFQNNGVVDDSQLPKDRFSAERLKGVDSTLKIQPAKLEDSAVYLCASSFVSSYEQYFGPGTRLTVT.

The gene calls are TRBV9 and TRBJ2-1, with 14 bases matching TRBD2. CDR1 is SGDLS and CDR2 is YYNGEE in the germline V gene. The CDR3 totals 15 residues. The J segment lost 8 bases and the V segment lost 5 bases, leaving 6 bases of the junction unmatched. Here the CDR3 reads CASRGQTSGRDEQFF. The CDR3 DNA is TGTGCCAGCAGGGGACAGACTAGCGGGAGGGATGAGCAGTTCTTC.

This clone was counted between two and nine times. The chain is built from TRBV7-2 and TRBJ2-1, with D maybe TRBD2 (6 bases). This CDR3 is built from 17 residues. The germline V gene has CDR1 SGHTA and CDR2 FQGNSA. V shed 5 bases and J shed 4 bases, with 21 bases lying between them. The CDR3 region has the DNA TGTGCCAGCAGCCTGCTGGGGCGGGATAAAGTTTACAATGAGCAGTTCTTC. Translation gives CASSLLGRDKVYNEQFF.

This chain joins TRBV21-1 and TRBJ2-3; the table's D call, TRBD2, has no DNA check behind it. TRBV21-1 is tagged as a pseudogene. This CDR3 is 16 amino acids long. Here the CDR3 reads CASSPGLAGATDTQYF. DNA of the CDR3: TGTGCCAGCAGCCCTGGACTAGCGGGAGCAACAGATACGCAGTATTTT.

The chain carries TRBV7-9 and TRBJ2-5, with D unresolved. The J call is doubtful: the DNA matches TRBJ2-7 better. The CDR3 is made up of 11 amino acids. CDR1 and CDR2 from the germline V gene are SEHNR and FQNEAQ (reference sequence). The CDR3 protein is CASSPSSEQYF. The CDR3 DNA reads TGTGCCAGCAGCCCGAGTTCCGAGCAGTACTTC.

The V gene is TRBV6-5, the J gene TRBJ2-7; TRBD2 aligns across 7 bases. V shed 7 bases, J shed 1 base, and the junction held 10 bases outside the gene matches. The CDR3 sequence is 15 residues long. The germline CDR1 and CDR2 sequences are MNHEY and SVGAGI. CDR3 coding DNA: TGTGCCAGCACCCGACGGGGGGTCGGGTCCTACGAGCAGTACTTC. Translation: CASTRRGVGSYEQYF.

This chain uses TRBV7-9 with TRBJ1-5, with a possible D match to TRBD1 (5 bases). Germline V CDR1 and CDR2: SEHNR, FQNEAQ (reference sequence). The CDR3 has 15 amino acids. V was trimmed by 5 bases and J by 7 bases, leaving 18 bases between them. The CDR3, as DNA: TGTGCCAGCAGCCCCGGTCCGGGGGAAGGACAGCCCCAGCATTTT. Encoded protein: CASSPGPGEGQPQHF.

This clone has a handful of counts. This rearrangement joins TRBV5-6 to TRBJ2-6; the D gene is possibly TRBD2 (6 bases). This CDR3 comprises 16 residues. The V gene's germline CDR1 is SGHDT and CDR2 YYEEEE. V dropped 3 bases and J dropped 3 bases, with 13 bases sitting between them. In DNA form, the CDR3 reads TGTGCCAGCAGCTATGGGATGGGGGGTGGGGCCAACGTCCTGACTTTC. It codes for CASSYGMGGGANVLTF.